One and the same sample provided the 2 T cell receptor beta chains below, sequenced in a study of Ad26.COV2.S vaccination and SARS-CoV-2 variants. Regarding treatment: some 20 received Ad26.COV2.S at low or high dose, single or two shots; roughly 5 received placebo; per-sample allocation not given. At day 63 after the first vaccine or placebo injection, samples were drawn. The method was immunoSEQ multiplex PCR; TCRdb's version includes in-frame clones alone and lacks a portion of them. The sample includes about 440,000 clones, 90% of them seen just once. The sample was peripheral blood, taken in a trial of Ad26.COV2.S vaccine versus placebo. Every receptor here comes from a person between 18 and 65 years old who received the Ad26.COV2.S COVID-19 vaccine or a placebo.

The gene calls are TRBV7-3 and TRBJ2-2; 8 bases are a match to TRBD2. Germline V CDR1 and CDR2: SGHTA, FQGTGA. Trimming took 6 bases from V and 4 from J; bases not matched to a gene: 4. The CDR3 sequence is 14 residues long. The CDR3 here is CASRRTSGTGELFF. CDR3 DNA sequence: TGTGCCAGCAGACGAACTAGCGGCACCGGGGAGCTGTTTTTT.

The chain employs TRBV21-1 and TRBJ2-7. TRBV21-1 counts as a pseudogene. CDR3 size: 14 residues. Here the CDR3 reads CASSRDPRTYEQYF. The CDR3 nucleotides are TGTGCCAGCAGCCGGGACCCGCGAACCTACGAGCAGTACTTC.